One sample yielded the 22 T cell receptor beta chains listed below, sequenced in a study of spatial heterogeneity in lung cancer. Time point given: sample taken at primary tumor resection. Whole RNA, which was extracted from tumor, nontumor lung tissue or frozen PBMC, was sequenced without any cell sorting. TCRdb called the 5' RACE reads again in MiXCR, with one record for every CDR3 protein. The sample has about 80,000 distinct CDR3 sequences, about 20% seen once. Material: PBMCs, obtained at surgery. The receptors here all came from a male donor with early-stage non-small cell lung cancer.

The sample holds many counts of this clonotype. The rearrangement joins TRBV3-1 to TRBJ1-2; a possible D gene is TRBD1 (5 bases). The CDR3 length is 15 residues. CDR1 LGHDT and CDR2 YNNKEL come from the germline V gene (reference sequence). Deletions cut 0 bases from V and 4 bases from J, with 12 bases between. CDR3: CASSQDLGQSYGYTF. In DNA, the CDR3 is TGTGCCAGCAGCCAAGATCTGGGGCAGAGCTATGGCTACACCTTC.

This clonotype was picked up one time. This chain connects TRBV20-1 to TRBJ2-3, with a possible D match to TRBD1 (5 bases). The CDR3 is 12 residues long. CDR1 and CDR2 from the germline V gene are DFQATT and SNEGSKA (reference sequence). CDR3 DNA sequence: TGCAGCGCCCTGCAGGGTTCGGATACGCAGTATTTT. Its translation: CSALQGSDTQYF.

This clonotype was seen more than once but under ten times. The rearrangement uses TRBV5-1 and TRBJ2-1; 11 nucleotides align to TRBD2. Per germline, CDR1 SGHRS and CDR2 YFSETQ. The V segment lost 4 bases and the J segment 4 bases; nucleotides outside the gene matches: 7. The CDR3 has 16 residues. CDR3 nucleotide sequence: TGCGCCAGCAGCCTAACGGGACTAGCGGATTACAATGAGCAGTTCTTC. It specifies CASSLTGLADYNEQFF.

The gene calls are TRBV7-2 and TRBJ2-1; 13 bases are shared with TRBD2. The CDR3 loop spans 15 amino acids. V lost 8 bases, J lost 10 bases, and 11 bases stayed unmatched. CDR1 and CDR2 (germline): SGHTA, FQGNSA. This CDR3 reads CASSLGGLAGLEQFF. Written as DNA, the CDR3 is TGTGCCAGCTCCCTTGGGGGACTAGCGGGACTAGAGCAGTTCTTC.

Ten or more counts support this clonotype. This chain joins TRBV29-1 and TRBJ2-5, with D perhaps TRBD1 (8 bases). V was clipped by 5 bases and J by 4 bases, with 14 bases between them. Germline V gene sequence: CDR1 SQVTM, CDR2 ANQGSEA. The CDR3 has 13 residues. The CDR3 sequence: CSVSGTGGETQYF. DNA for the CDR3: TGCAGCGTTAGCGGGACAGGTGGAGAGACCCAGTACTTC.

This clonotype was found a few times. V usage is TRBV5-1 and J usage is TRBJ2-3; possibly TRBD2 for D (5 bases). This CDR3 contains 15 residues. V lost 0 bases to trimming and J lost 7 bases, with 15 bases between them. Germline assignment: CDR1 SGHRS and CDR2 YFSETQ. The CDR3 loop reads CASSLGRLGGNTQYF. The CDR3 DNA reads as TGCGCCAGCAGCTTGGGGCGGCTAGGAGGTAATACGCAGTATTTT. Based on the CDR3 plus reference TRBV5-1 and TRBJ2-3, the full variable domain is KAGVTQTPRYLIKTRGQQVTLSCSPISGHRSVSWYQQTPGQGLQFLFEYFSETQRNKGNFPGRFSGRQFSNSRSEMNVSTLELGDSALYLCASSLGRLGGNTQYFGPGTRLTVL.

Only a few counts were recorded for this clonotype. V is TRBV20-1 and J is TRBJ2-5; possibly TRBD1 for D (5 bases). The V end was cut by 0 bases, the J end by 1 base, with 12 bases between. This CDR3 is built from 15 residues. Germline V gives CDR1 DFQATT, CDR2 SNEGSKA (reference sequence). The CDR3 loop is CSARDLVTAQETQYF. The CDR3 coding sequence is TGCAGTGCTAGAGATTTAGTGACAGCCCAAGAGACCCAGTACTTC.

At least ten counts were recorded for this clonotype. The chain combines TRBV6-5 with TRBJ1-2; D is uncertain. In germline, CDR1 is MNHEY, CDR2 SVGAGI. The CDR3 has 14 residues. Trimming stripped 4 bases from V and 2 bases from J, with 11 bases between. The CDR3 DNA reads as TGTGCCAGCAGTTCCCCTGGGGAGAACTATGGCTACACCTTC. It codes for CASSSPGENYGYTF.

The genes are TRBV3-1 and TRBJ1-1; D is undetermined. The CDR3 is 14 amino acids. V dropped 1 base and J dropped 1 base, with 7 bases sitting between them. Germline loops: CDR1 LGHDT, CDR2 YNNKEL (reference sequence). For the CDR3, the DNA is TGTGCCAGCAGCCAAGGGGTAGAGAACACTGAAGCTTTCTTT. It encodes CASSQGVENTEAFF.

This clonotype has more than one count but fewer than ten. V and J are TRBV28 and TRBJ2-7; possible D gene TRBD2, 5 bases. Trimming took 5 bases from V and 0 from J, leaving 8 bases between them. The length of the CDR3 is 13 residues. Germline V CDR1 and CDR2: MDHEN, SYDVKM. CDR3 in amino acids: CASSARDSYEQYF. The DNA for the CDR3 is TGTGCCAGCAGTGCTCGGGACTCCTACGAGCAGTACTTC. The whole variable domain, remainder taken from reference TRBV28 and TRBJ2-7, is DVKVTQSSRYLVKRTGEKVFLECVQDMDHENMFWYRQDPGLGLRLIYFSYDVKMKEKGDIPEGYSVSREKKERFSLILESASTNQTSMYLCASSARDSYEQYFGPGTRLTVT.

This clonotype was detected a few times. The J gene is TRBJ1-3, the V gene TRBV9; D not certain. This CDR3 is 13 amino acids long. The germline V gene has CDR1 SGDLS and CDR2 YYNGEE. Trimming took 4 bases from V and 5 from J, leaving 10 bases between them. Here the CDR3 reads CASSPGRRNTIYF. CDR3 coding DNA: TGTGCCAGCAGCCCCGGTAGACGAAACACCATATATTTT.

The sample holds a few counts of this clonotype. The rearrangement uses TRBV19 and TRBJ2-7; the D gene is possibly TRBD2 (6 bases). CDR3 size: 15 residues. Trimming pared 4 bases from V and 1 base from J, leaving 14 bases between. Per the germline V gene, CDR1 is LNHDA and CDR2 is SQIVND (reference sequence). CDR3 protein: CASSRRTTLSYEQYF. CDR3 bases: TGTGCCAGTAGTAGGAGGACTACTCTATCCTACGAGCAGTACTTC.

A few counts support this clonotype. The CDR3 DNA sequence: TGTGCCAGCACCTATACCCGATACGAGCAGTACTTC. It translates to CASTYTRYEQYF. The gene calls are TRBV2 and TRBJ2-7; D not certain. The CDR3 totals 12 residues. The V end was cut by 7 bases, the J end by 4 bases, with 11 bases between. The germline V gene encodes CDR1 SNHLY and CDR2 FYNNEI.

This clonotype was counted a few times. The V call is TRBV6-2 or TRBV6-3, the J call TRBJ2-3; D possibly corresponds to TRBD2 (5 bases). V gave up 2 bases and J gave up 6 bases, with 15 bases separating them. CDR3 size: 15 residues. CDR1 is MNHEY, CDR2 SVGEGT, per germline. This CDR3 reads CASSYGSAPGDTQYF. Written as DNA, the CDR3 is TGTGCCAGCAGTTACGGGTCGGCCCCGGGGGATACGCAGTATTTT.

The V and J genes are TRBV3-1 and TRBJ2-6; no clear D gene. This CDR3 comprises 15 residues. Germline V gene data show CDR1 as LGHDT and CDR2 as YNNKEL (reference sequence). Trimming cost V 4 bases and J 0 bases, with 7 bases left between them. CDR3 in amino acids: CASSPYSSGANVLTF. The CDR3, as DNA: TGTGCCAGCAGCCCCTATAGCTCTGGGGCCAACGTCCTGACTTTC.

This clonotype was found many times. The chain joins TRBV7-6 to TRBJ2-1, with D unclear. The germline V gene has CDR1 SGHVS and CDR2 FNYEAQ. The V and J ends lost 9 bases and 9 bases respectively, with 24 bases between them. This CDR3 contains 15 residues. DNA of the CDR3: TGTGCCAGTAGCCCAGGTGACCCCTATATTCTTGAGCAGTTCTTC. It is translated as CASSPGDPYILEQFF.

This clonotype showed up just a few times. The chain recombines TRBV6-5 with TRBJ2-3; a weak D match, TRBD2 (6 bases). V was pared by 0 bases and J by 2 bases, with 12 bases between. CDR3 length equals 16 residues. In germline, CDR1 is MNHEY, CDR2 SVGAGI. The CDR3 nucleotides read TGTGCCAGCAGTTACTCGCGGGGTCCCGACACAGATACGCAGTATTTT. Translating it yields CASSYSRGPDTDTQYF.

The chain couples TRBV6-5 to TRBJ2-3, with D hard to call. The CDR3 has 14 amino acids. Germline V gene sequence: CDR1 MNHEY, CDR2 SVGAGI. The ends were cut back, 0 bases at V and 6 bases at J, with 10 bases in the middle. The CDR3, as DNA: TGTGCCAGCAGTTACTCGCCCATGACGGATACGCAGTATTTT. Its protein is CASSYSPMTDTQYF.

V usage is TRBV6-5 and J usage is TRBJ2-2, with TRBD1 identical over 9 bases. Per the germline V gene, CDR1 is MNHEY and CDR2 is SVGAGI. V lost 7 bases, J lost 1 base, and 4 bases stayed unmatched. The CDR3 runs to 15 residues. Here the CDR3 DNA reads TGTGCCAGCAACCGACAGGGGGGGAACACCGGGGAGCTGTTTTTT. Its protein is CASNRQGGNTGELFF.

The CDR3 bases are TGTGCCAGCAGCCCAGGAGCAGGGTCCGATGAGCAGTTCTTC. It translates to CASSPGAGSDEQFF. This chain connects TRBV2 to TRBJ2-1, with D possibly matching TRBD1 (5 bases). CDR1 SNHLY and CDR2 FYNNEI come from the germline V gene. V dropped 6 bases and J dropped 8 bases, with 17 bases sitting between them. There are 14 residues in the CDR3. The full variable domain, with the rest looked up from reference TRBV2 and TRBJ2-1, is EPEVTQTPSHQVTQMGQEVILRCVPISNHLYFYWYRQILGQKVEFLVSFYNNEISEKSEIFDDQFSVERPDGSNFTLKIRSTKLEDSAMYFCASSPGAGSDEQFFGPGTRLTVL.

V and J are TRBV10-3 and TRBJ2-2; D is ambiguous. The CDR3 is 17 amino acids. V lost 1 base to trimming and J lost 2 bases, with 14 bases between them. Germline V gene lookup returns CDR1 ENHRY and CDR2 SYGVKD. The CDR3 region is CAISEFVSKQNTGELFF. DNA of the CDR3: TGTGCCATCAGTGAGTTTGTCTCGAAACAAAACACCGGGGAGCTGTTTTTT.

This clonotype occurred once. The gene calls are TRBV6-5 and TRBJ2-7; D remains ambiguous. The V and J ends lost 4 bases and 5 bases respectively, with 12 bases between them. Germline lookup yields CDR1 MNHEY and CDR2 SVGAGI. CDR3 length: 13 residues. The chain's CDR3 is CASSSARPHEQYF. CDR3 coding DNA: TGTGCCAGCAGTTCCGCCCGACCCCACGAGCAGTACTTC.